Listed here are 2 T cell receptor beta chains from one sample, sequenced in a study of cytomegalovirus exposure and HLA in healthy donors. This table comes from immunoSEQ multiplex PCR, and its TCRdb copy is limited to in-frame clones, with some not included. The repertoire has about 160,000 clones, roughly 80% of them found once; the top ten carry around 9.6%. The sample was PBMCs. All receptors come from a young man in good health and CMV-seropositive.

The chain carries TRBV4-1 and TRBJ2-7; D is perhaps TRBD1 (6 bases). Germline CDR1 MGHRA, CDR2 YSYEKL. With 0 bases removed from V and 2 bases from J, the gap between germline ends came to 11 bases. The CDR3 loop spans 15 amino acids. This CDR3 is CASSQERQETYEQYF. The CDR3 DNA sequence: TGCGCCAGCAGCCAAGAGAGACAGGAGACCTACGAGCAGTACTTC.

The rearrangement uses TRBV7-9 and TRBJ2-5; TRBD2 matches 10 bases. V gave up 5 bases and J gave up 9 bases; unmatched junction bases: 12. The CDR3 consists of 15 residues. In germline, CDR1 is SEHNR, CDR2 FQNEAQ (reference sequence). CDR3 sequence (DNA): TGTGCCAGCAGCCCATCGGGACTAGCGTTCGTGGCCCAGTACTTC. Amino acid sequence: CASSPSGLAFVAQYF.